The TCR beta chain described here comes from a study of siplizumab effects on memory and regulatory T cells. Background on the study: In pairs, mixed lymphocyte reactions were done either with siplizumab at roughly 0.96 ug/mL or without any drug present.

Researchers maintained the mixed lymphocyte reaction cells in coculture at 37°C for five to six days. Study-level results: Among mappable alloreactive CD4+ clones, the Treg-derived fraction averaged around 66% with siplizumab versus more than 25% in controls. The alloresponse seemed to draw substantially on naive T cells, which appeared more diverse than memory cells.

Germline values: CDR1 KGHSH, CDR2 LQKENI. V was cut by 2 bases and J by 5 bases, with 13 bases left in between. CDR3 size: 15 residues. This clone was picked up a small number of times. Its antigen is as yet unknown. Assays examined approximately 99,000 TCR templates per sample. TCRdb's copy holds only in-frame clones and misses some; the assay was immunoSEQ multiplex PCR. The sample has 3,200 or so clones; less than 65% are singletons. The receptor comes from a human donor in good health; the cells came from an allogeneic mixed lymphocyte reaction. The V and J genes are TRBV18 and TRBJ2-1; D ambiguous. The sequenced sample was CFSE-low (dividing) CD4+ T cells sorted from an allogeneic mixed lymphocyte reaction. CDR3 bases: TGTGCCAGCTCACCAAGTCGACCCCTCAACAATGAGCAGTTCTTC. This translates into CASSPSRPLNNEQFF.